Given below is one T cell receptor beta chain in context. These data belong to a study of shared clonotypes between healthy human individuals. In the naive CD8 group, cells lacked CD45RO and were positively selected for CCR7, so terminally differentiated effector memory CD45RA+ cells were left out. The donor population consisted of healthy HIV-negative adults with no recent acute infections or vaccinations. TCRdb keeps only in-frame clones here, not all; method: immunoSEQ multiplex PCR. Of 500,000 to 700,000 clones in the sample, 90% to 95% were seen once. The CDR3 runs 13 residues. The germline V gene has CDR1 SGHVS and CDR2 FQNEAQ. Trimming shortened V by 1 base and J by 6 bases, and 7 bases separated the two germline ends.

This chain uses TRBV7-8 with TRBJ1-5; no clear D. The sequence was obtained from a woman in her twenties or thirties in good health. Sequenced material: naive CD8+ T cells sorted from blood. This CDR3 is CASSLGLGQPQHF. In nucleotides, the CDR3 is TGTGCCAGCAGCTTAGGACTTGGTCAGCCCCAGCATTTT.